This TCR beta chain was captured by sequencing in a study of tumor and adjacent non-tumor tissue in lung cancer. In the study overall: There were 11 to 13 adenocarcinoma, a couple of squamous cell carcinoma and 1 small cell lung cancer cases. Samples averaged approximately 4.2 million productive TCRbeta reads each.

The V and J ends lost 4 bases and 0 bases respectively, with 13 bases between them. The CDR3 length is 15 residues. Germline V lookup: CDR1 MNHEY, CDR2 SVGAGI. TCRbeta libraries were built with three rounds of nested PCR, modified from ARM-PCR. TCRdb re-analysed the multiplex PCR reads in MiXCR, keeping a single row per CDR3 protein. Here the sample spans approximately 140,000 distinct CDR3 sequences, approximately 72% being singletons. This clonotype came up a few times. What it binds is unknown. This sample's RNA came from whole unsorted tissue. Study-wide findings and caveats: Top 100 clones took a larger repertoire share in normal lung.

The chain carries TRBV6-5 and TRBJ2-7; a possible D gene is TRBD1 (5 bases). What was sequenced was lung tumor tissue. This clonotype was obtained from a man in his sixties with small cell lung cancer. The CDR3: CASSWSTGSSYEQYV. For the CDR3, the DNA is TGTGCCAGCAGTTGGAGCACAGGTAGCTCCTACGAGCAGTACGTC.